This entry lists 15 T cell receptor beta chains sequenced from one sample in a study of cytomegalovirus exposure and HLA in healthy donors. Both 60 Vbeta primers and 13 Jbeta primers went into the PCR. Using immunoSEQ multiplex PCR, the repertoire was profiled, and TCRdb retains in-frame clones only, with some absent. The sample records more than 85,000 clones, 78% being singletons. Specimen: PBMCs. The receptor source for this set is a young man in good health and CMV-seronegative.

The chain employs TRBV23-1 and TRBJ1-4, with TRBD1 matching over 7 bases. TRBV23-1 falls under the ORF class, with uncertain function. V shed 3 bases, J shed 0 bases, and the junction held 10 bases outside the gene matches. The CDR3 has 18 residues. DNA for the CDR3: TGCGCCAGCAGTCAGACGAGTACCGGGACAGCAACTAATGAAAAACTGTTTTTT. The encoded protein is CASSQTSTGTATNEKLFF.

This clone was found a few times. This chain's CDR3 is CASSFPRGSTGELFF. CDR3 sequence (DNA): TGTGCCAGCAGCTTTCCCAGGGGAAGCACCGGGGAGCTGTTTTTT. This chain joins TRBV7-8 and TRBJ2-2, with D possibly TRBD1 on 6 matching bases. The ends were cut back, 3 bases at V and 4 bases at J, with 12 bases in the middle. The CDR3 contains 15 residues. CDR1 is SGHVS and CDR2 is FQNEAQ in the germline V gene.

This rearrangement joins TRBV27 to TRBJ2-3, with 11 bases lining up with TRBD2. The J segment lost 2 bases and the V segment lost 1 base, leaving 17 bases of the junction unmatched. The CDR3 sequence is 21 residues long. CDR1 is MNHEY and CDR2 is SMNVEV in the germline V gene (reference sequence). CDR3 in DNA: TGTGCCAGCAGTTTATGGGCCAGGGGGCGAACTAGCGGGAGCAACACAGATACGCAGTATTTT. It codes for CASSLWARGRTSGSNTDTQYF.

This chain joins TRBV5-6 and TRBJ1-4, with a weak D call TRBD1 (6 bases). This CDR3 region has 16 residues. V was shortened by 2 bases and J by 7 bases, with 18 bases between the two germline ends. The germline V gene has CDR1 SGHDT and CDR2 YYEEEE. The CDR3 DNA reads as TGTGCCAGCAGCTTTGTTGTAGAGACAGGCGGTGAAAAACTGTTTTTT. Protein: CASSFVVETGGEKLFF. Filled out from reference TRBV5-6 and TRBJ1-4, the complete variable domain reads DAGVTQSPTHLIKTRGQQVTLRCSPKSGHDTVSWYQQALGQGPQFIFQYYEEEERQRGNFPDRFSGHQFPNYSSELNVNALLLGDSALYLCASSFVVETGGEKLFFGSGTQLSVL.

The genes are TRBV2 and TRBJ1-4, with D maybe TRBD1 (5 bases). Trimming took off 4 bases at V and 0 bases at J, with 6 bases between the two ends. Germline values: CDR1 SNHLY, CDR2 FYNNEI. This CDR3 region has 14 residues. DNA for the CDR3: TGTGCCAGCAGTGCAGGGACAACTAATGAAAAACTGTTTTTT. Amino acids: CASSAGTTNEKLFF.

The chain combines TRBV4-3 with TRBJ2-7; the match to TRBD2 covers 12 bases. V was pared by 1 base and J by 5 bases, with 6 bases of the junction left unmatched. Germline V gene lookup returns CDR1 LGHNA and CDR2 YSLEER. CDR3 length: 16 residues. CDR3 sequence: CASSQGLAGVVDEQYF. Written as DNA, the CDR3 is TGCGCCAGCAGCCAAGGACTAGCGGGAGTAGTCGACGAGCAGTACTTC.

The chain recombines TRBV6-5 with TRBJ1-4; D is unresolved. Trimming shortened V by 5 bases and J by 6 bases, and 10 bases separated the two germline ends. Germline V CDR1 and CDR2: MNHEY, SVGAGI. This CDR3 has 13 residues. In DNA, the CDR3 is TGTGCCAGCAGTCCGACATCAGATGAAAAACTGTTTTTT. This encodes CASSPTSDEKLFF.

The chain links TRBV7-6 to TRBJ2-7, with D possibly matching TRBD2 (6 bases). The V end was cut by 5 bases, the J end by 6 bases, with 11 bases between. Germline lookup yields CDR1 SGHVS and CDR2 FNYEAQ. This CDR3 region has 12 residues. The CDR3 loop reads CASSAPGLEQYF. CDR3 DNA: TGTGCCAGCAGCGCACCGGGACTCGAGCAGTACTTC.

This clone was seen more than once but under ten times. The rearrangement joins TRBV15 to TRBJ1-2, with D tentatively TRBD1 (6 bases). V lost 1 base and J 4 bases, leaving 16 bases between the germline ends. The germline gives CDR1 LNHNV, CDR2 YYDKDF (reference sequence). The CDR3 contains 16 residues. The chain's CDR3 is CATSRASLDSRYGYTF. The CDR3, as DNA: TGTGCCACCAGCAGAGCCTCATTGGACAGTCGCTATGGCTACACCTTC.

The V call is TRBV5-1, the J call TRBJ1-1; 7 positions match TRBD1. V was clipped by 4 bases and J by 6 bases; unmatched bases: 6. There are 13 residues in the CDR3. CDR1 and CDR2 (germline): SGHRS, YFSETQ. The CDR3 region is CASSIGQDAEAFF. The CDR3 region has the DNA TGCGCCAGCAGCATAGGACAGGACGCTGAAGCTTTCTTT.

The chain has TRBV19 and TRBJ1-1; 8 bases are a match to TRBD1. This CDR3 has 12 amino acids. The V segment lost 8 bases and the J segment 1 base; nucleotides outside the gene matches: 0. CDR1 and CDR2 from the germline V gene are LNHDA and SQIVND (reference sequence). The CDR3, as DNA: TGTGCCAGTGACAGGGGGAACACTGAAGCTTTCTTT. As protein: CASDRGNTEAFF. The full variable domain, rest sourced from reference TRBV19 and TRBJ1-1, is DGGITQSPKYLFRKEGQNVTLSCEQNLNHDAMYWYRQDPGQGLRLIYYSQIVNDFQKGDIAEGYSVSREKKESFPLTVTSAQKNPTAFYLCASDRGNTEAFFGQGTRLTVV.

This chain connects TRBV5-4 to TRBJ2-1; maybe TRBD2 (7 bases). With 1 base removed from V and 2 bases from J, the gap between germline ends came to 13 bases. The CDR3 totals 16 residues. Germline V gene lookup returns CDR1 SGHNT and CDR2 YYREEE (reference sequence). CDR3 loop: CASSLRGAETYNEQFF. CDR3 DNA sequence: TGTGCCAGCAGCTTGCGGGGGGCCGAGACCTACAATGAGCAGTTCTTC.

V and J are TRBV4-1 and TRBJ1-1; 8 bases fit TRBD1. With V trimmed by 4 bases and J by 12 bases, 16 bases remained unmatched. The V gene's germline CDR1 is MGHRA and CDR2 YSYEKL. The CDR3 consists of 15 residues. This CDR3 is CASSPQPGQGAQTFF. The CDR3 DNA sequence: TGCGCCAGCAGCCCGCAACCCGGGCAGGGGGCTCAGACTTTCTTT.

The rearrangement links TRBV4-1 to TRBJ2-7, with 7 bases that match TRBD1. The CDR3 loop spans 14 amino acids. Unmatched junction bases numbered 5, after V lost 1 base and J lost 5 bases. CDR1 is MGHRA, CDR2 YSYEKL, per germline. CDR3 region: CASSQATGSDEQYF. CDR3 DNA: TGCGCCAGCAGCCAAGCGACAGGGAGCGACGAGCAGTACTTC.

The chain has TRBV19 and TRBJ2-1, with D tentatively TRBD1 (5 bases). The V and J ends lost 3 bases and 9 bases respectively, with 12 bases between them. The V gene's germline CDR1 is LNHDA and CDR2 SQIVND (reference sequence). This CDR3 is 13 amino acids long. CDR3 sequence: CASSIGPGLEQFF. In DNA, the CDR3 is TGTGCCAGTAGTATCGGGCCAGGGCTTGAGCAGTTCTTC.